The entry below describes one T cell receptor (beta chain). In the study's own analysis: Estimated nucleated cell counts came from reference gene primer amplification. Method: immunoSEQ multiplex PCR; TCRdb's copy keeps in-frame clones and lacks some. The V and J calls and clone size are taken from that table; D and trimming were inferred from the DNA. The repertoire has approximately 120,000 clones, 70% to 80% of them found once; the top ten carry more than 10%. The data stem from a study of blood T cell repertoires in COVID-19. Study details: Some COVID-19 samples were acute and others convalescent; all came from the United States, Italy and Spain. The analysed material was cDNA or gDNA that came from T cells, B-cell-depleted T cells, or PBMCs.

The clonotype comes from a human donor in a cohort sampled during active COVID-19. Sequenced material: peripheral blood.

The CDR3 loop is CASSSDRATNEQFF. The CDR3 coding sequence is TGTGCCAGCAGCTCGGACAGGGCGACCAATGAGCAGTTCTTC. The chain uses TRBV11-2 and TRBJ2-1, with 8 bases identical to TRBD1. Trimming at V came to 4 bases and at J to 6 bases, leaving 5 bases not matched to a gene. The CDR3 is 14 amino acids. Germline loops: CDR1 SGHAT, CDR2 FQNNGV.